Below, one TCR beta chain is given with its context. The antigen is undetermined. A much more abundant neighbour one base away suggests this may be a read error. The sample comes from a study of blood T cells in healthy people across ages. Study-level results: A roughly linear fall in TCR beta diversity per million T cells was seen with increasing age.

V shed 8 bases and J shed 1 base, with 15 bases lying between them. Germline V gene sequence: CDR1 SQVTM, CDR2 ANQGSEA. There are 13 residues in the CDR3. Alongside a J-beta primer mix, a sample-barcoded 5' primer served in a second PCR lasting 7 to 11 cycles. TCRdb independently ran MiXCR on the 5' RACE reads; one entry per CDR3 protein. This sample yields about 930,000 distinct CDR3 sequences, of which 25% to 30% are seen a single time; roughly 10% belongs to the top ten. These same data were also listed under a study on T cells of mothers and their children. As that study records: TCR recombination output is shaped by thymic selection similarly in related and unrelated pairs.

The sequencing sample was made of blood. This TCR was sampled from a middle-aged woman in good health. The rearrangement joins TRBV29-1 to TRBJ2-7, with D perhaps matching TRBD2 (5 bases). In nucleotides, the CDR3 is TGCAGCATTGGATTAGCGAATTCCTACGAGCAGTACTTC. Protein: CSIGLANSYEQYF.